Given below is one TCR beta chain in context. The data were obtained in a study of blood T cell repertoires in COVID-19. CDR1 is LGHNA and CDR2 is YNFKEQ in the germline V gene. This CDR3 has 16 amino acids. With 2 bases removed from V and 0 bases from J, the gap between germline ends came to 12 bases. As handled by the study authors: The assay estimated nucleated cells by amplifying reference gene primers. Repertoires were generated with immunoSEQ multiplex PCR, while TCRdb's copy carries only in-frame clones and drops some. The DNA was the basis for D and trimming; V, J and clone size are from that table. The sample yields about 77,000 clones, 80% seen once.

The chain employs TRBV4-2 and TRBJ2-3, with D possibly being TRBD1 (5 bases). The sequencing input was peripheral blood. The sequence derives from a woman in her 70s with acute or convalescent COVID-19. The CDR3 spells CASSQRRGDSTDTQYF. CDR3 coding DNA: TGTGCCAGCAGCCAAAGAAGGGGCGATAGCACAGATACGCAGTATTTT.